The 3 T cell receptor beta chains given below trace back to one sample, sequenced in a study of spatial heterogeneity in lung cancer. The time point is: sample taken at primary tumor resection. Whole RNA, which was extracted from tumor, nontumor lung tissue or frozen PBMC, was sequenced without any cell sorting. TCRdb called the 5' RACE reads again in MiXCR, with one record for every CDR3 protein. This table has 45,000 or so distinct CDR3 sequences, 12% appearing once. Sequencing used PBMCs, obtained at surgery. Every receptor here comes from a female donor with early-stage non-small cell lung cancer.

V gene TRBV20-1 combines with J gene TRBJ1-4; D not resolved. The CDR3 covers 14 residues. Germline CDR1 is DFQATT and CDR2 is SNEGSKA (reference sequence). Trimming left V 3 bases short and J 8 bases short, with 16 bases between. The DNA of the CDR3 is TGCAGTGCTAGTGATCGGTCGGAGGGAGAAAAACTGTTTTTT. This gives the protein CSASDRSEGEKLFF.

The chain joins TRBV7-2 to TRBJ2-2; 7 bases match TRBD1. This CDR3 has 14 residues. Unmatched junction bases numbered 6, after V lost 6 bases and J lost 5 bases. The germline CDR1 and CDR2 sequences are SGHTA and FQGNSA. The CDR3 region has the DNA TGTGCCAGCAGATACGCCAGGGGGACCGGGGAGCTGTTTTTT. This codes for CASRYARGTGELFF.

The CDR3, as DNA: TGTGCCAGCAGTTTGGACAGTCGAACCCGCATGAACACTGAAGCTTTCTTT. This codes for CASSLDSRTRMNTEAFF. The chain links TRBV27 to TRBJ1-1; the D gene is possibly TRBD1 (6 bases). This CDR3 spans 17 amino acids. Germline V lookup: CDR1 MNHEY, CDR2 SMNVEV (reference sequence). V was trimmed by 3 bases and J by 0 bases, leaving 17 bases between them.